Shown below are 6 T cell receptor beta chains from a single sample sequenced in a study of beta chain features in type 1 diabetes (dated by TCRdb to 2016 to 2018). Libraries were built with the immunoSEQ multiplex PCR assay. All of the isolated RNA was reverse transcribed with the High Capacity cDNA Reverse Transcription Kit, so expressed TCRB transcripts were sequenced. TCRdb's version of the immuneACCESS table is confined to in-frame rearrangements and falls short of the full clone set. An unresolved V gene accounts for under half of the shortfall where checked; the remainder is of unknown origin. This sample comprises hundreds of thousands of clones, around 68% of them detected only once. The ten top clones hold 0.053% of the sample. The sample taken for sequencing was naive CD4+ T cells from blood. The sample's cell subset or site, from its label and the paper: true naive CD4+ T cells. The origin of the receptors is a man aged 30 to 45 in good health.

A few counts support this clone. The V and J genes are TRBV6-4 and TRBJ2-5, with D perhaps given as TRBD1 or TRBD2 (5 bases each). The germline V and J ends were trimmed by 4 bases and 5 bases, with 11 bases remaining between them. The CDR3 loop spans 13 amino acids. Germline CDR1 and CDR2: MRHNA and SNTAGT. CDR3 bases: TGTGCCAGCAGTGTGGACTGGGGGGAGACCCAGTACTTC. This translates into CASSVDWGETQYF.

This rearrangement joins TRBV18 to TRBJ2-7; 13 nucleotides agree with TRBD2. The CDR3 covers 17 residues. V shed 3 bases, J shed 2 bases, and the junction held 7 bases outside the gene matches. Germline V gene data show CDR1 as KGHSH and CDR2 as LQKENI. Here the CDR3 reads CASSPGTSGVFTYEQYF. The CDR3 bases are TGTGCCAGCTCACCGGGGACTAGCGGGGTTTTTACCTACGAGCAGTACTTC.

This rearrangement joins TRBV29-1 to TRBJ1-1; 10 bases line up with TRBD1. V lost 5 bases and J lost 2; bases outside the gene matches: 5. CDR3 length: 14 residues. The germline V gene has CDR1 SQVTM and CDR2 ANQGSEA. The CDR3 DNA follows: TGCAGCGTTTCCCCGACAGGGGGCAACACTGAAGCTTTCTTT. Translation gives CSVSPTGGNTEAFF.

The rearrangement links TRBV14 to TRBJ2-1; D uncertain. CDR3 length: 13 amino acids. The germline V gene encodes CDR1 SGHDN and CDR2 FVKESK. With 1 base removed from V and 4 bases from J, the gap between germline ends came to 5 bases. The CDR3 nucleotides are TGTGCCAGCAGCCAAGGCTTATACAATGAGCAGTTCTTC. Residues: CASSQGLYNEQFF. The whole variable domain, filled in from reference TRBV14 and TRBJ2-1, reads EAGVTQFPSHSVIEKGQTVTLRCDPISGHDNLYWYRRVMGKEIKFLLHFVKESKQDESGMPNNRFLAERTGGTYSTLKVQPAELEDSGVYFCASSQGLYNEQFFGPGTRLTVL.

The rearrangement joins TRBV7-2 to TRBJ2-7, with D hard to call. The germline gives CDR1 SGHTA, CDR2 FQGNSA. The CDR3 spans 13 residues. The germline V and J ends were trimmed by 7 bases and 4 bases, with 14 bases remaining between them. The CDR3 region has the DNA TGTGCCAGCAAATCCGACGGCCTGTACGAGCAGTACTTC. Translating it yields CASKSDGLYEQYF.

The chain joins TRBV29-1 to TRBJ1-1; perhaps TRBD1 as D (5 bases). CDR1 and CDR2 (germline): SQVTM, ANQGSEA. V lost 4 bases to trimming and J lost 7 bases, with 10 bases between them. CDR3 length: 11 residues. The CDR3 coding sequence is TGCAGCGTTGCATCACAGGATGAAGCTTTCTTT. Its translation: CSVASQDEAFF.